Below are 26 T cell receptor beta chains sequenced from a single sample in a study of control samples from healthy donors and cancer patients. The repertoire was sequenced with immunoSEQ multiplex PCR; TCRdb's copy has only in-frame clones and lacks some. The repertoire holds about 31,000 clones, approximately 93% seen once, with approximately 6.6% in the top ten. The material sequenced was blood. The origin of the receptors is a man between 60 and 70 years old in good health.

This sequence joins TRBV7-8 and TRBJ1-2; no reliable D call. Looked up from germline, CDR1 is SGHVS and CDR2 is FQNEAQ. The CDR3 runs 12 residues. Trimming left V 5 bases short and J 8 bases short, with 12 bases between. Here the CDR3 reads CASSLNLDGYTF. The CDR3 region has the DNA TGTGCCAGCAGCCTTAACCTGGACGGCTACACCTTC. Looking up the rest from reference TRBV7-8 and TRBJ1-2 gives the full variable domain: GAGVSQSPRYKVAKRGQDVALRCDPISGHVSLFWYQQALGQGPEFLTYFQNEAQLDKSGLPSDRFFAERPEGSVSTLKIQRTQQEDSAVYLCASSLNLDGYTFGSGTRLTVV.

The genes are TRBV19 and TRBJ1-5; D is undetermined. Trimming removed 6 bases from V and 7 bases from J, with 13 bases in between. The CDR3 is made up of 13 amino acids. Per the germline V gene, CDR1 is LNHDA and CDR2 is SQIVND (reference sequence). The CDR3 bases are TGTGCCAGTAGACGAGTTTATAACCAGCCCCAGCATTTT. Protein: CASRRVYNQPQHF. The entire variable domain, with the rest obtained from reference TRBV19 and TRBJ1-5, is as follows: DGGITQSPKYLFRKEGQNVTLSCEQNLNHDAMYWYRQDPGQGLRLIYYSQIVNDFQKGDIAEGYSVSREKKESFPLTVTSAQKNPTAFYLCASRRVYNQPQHFGDGTRLSIL.

The count of this clone is one. The J gene is TRBJ2-2, the V gene TRBV18, with D maybe TRBD1 (5 bases). This CDR3 has 16 amino acids. The V gene lost 0 bases and the J gene lost 2 bases, with 10 bases spanning the gap. CDR1 KGHSH and CDR2 LQKENI come from the germline V gene. CDR3 bases: TGTGCCAGCTCACCACCAAGGGGTGGAAACACCGGGGAGCTGTTTTTT. Its translation is CASSPPRGGNTGELFF.

On this clone: The junction differs from germline at one of its ends, possibly a read error. The V call is TRBV6-5, the J call TRBJ1-3, with unresolved D. The germline V gene has CDR1 MNHEY and CDR2 SVGAGI. The CDR3 is made up of 12 amino acids. The CDR3 region has the DNA TGTGCCAGCAGTGACTCACGGAACACCATATATTTT. The encoded protein is CASSDSRNTIYF.

This clone was detected once. The rearrangement links TRBV7-9 to TRBJ2-6; unclear D gene. This CDR3 comprises 18 residues. Trimming took off 5 bases at V and 2 bases at J, with 19 bases between the two ends. Germline lookup yields CDR1 SEHNR and CDR2 FQNEAQ (reference sequence). CDR3 residues: CASSVNAGWRTGANVLTF. The CDR3 DNA follows: TGTGCCAGCAGCGTAAACGCTGGGTGGCGGACTGGGGCCAACGTCCTGACTTTC. The full variable domain, completed using reference TRBV7-9 and TRBJ2-6, is DTGVSQNPRHKITKRGQNVTFRCDPISEHNRLYWYRQTLGQGPEFLTYFQNEAQLEKSRLLSDRFSAERPKGSFSTLEIQRTEQGDSAMYLCASSVNAGWRTGANVLTFGAGSRLTVL.

The rearrangement uses TRBV7-2 and TRBJ1-1; 7 nucleotides line up with TRBD1. V lost 3 bases and J lost 5; bases outside the gene matches: 6. The V gene's germline CDR1 is SGHTA and CDR2 FQGNSA. The CDR3 is 14 amino acids. CDR3 nucleotide sequence: TGTGCCAGCAGCTTCAGGGGGGGGTCGACTGAAGCTTTCTTT. Translated, it gives CASSFRGGSTEAFF.

The chain combines TRBV19 with TRBJ1-5; D call uncertain. The CDR3 runs to 14 residues. Trimming removed 6 bases at V and 5 bases at J, with 14 bases between. CDR1 and CDR2 from the germline V gene are LNHDA and SQIVND (reference sequence). CDR3 in amino acids: CASRILVGDQPQHF. The CDR3 DNA follows: TGTGCCAGTAGGATCCTGGTCGGGGATCAGCCCCAGCATTTT.

V gene TRBV7-2 combines with J gene TRBJ2-5, with 9 bases matching TRBD1. CDR1 and CDR2 from the germline V gene are SGHTA and FQGNSA. This CDR3 has 14 amino acids. The ends lost 4 bases at V and 5 bases at J; junction bases unmatched: 5. CDR3 sequence reads: CASSSFGQGETQYF. The CDR3 coding sequence is TGTGCCAGCAGCTCATTCGGACAGGGGGAGACCCAGTACTTC. The complete variable domain, with remaining parts taken from reference TRBV7-2 and TRBJ2-5, reads GAGVSQSPSNKVTEKGKDVELRCDPISGHTALYWYRQSLGQGLEFLIYFQGNSAPDKSGLPSDRFSAERTGGSVSTLTIQRTQQEDSAVYLCASSSFGQGETQYFGPGTRLLVL.

V is TRBV7-2 and J is TRBJ1-3, with 9 bases lining up with TRBD1. V lost 4 bases and J lost 1; bases outside the gene matches: 5. Germline V gene lookup returns CDR1 SGHTA and CDR2 FQGNSA. This CDR3 has 16 amino acids. CDR3 in DNA: TGTGCCAGCAGCTCGGGACAGGGATTTTCTGGAAACACCATATATTTT. Its protein is CASSSGQGFSGNTIYF. The whole variable domain, remainder taken from reference TRBV7-2 and TRBJ1-3, is GAGVSQSPSNKVTEKGKDVELRCDPISGHTALYWYRQSLGQGLEFLIYFQGNSAPDKSGLPSDRFSAERTGGSVSTLTIQRTQQEDSAVYLCASSSGQGFSGNTIYFGEGSWLTVV.

This chain joins TRBV11-1 and TRBJ2-7; TRBD2 might be the D (6 bases). The length of the CDR3 is 14 residues. The V end was cut by 3 bases, the J end by 4 bases, with 13 bases between. Germline CDR1 and CDR2: SGHAT and FQDESV (reference sequence). The CDR3 coding sequence is TGTGCCAGCAGCTTCCTTGGAGGGTCTTACGAGCAGTACTTC. It is translated as CASSFLGGSYEQYF.

The chain links TRBV5-1 to TRBJ2-1; the D is unclear. CDR1 is SGHRS, CDR2 YFSETQ, per germline. CDR3 size: 14 residues. V lost 6 bases to trimming and J lost 5 bases, with 15 bases between them. For the CDR3, the DNA is TGCGCCAGCATAGCACAGCCTCAAGACAATGAGCAGTTCTTC. Translating it yields CASIAQPQDNEQFF.

This chain links TRBV19 with TRBJ2-1, with D tentatively TRBD2 (5 bases). Trimming left V 5 bases short and J 8 bases short, with 16 bases between. Germline CDR1 and CDR2: LNHDA and SQIVND (reference sequence). The CDR3 has 14 amino acids. For the CDR3, the DNA is TGTGCCAGTAGTTCCCGGGAAGGTGGGGATGAGCAGTTCTTC. This encodes CASSSREGGDEQFF.

This clone was observed once. The V and J genes are TRBV3-1 (or the pseudogene TRBV3-2) and TRBJ1-6, with 7 bases lining up with TRBD1. Looked up from germline, CDR1 is LGHDT and CDR2 is YNNKEL (reference sequence). Trimming removed 2 bases from V and 10 bases from J; junction bases left unmatched: 5. The CDR3 is 14 amino acids. This chain's CDR3 is CASSQLHRGSPLHF. CDR3 nucleotide sequence: TGTGCCAGCAGCCAACTACACAGGGGATCACCCCTCCACTTT.

The J gene is TRBJ2-6, the V gene TRBV5-1; D is ambiguous. This CDR3 has 15 amino acids. V lost 0 bases to trimming and J lost 1 base, with 5 bases between them. Germline lookup yields CDR1 SGHRS and CDR2 YFSETQ. CDR3 residues: CASSLAASGANVLTF. The CDR3 bases are TGCGCCAGCAGCTTGGCGGCGTCTGGGGCCAACGTCCTGACTTTC.

The CDR3 loop reads CASSEGVLNTEAFF. The CDR3 DNA is TGTGCCAGCAGCGAGGGCGTTTTGAACACTGAAGCTTTCTTT. The chain uses TRBV7-2 and TRBJ1-1; no clear D gene. The germline CDR1 and CDR2 sequences are SGHTA and FQGNSA. V shed 5 bases and J shed 0 bases, with 10 bases lying between them. The CDR3 has 14 residues.

This clone was counted once. The J gene is TRBJ2-7, the V gene TRBV7-2; D ambiguous. With 1 base removed from V and 3 bases from J, the gap between germline ends came to 4 bases. Per germline, CDR1 SGHTA and CDR2 FQGNSA. The CDR3 length is 12 residues. The CDR3 sequence: CASSLVGYEQYF. CDR3 nucleotide sequence: TGTGCCAGCAGCTTAGTGGGCTACGAGCAGTACTTC.

This clone was observed a handful of times. The rearrangement joins TRBV6-2 or TRBV6-3 to TRBJ1-2; 11 bases line up with TRBD1. Trimming took 2 bases from V and 4 from J; bases not matched to a gene: 15. Germline V gene data show CDR1 as MNHEY and CDR2 as SVGEGT. CDR3 length equals 19 residues. The DNA for the CDR3 is TGTGCCAGCAGTTACCGGAGGACAGGGGGCTTCGGGGGGAGCTATGGCTACACCTTC. It is translated as CASSYRRTGGFGGSYGYTF.

This sequence joins TRBV6-5 and TRBJ1-2; 8 bases agree with TRBD1. The CDR3 contains 15 residues. V lost 6 bases, J lost 7 bases, and 13 bases stayed unmatched. Germline V lookup: CDR1 MNHEY, CDR2 SVGAGI. The CDR3 DNA follows: TGTGCCAGCAGCACTGCTCCTGACAGGGGAAGTGGCTACACCTTC. Residues: CASSTAPDRGSGYTF.

The chain uses TRBV29-1 and TRBJ1-5, with unresolved D. The V gene lost 4 bases and the J gene lost 7 bases, with 14 bases spanning the gap. Germline V gene data show CDR1 as SQVTM and CDR2 as ANQGSEA. The CDR3 sequence is 13 residues long. The CDR3: CSVGAGDGQPQHF. The CDR3 coding sequence is TGCAGCGTTGGAGCTGGGGATGGACAGCCCCAGCATTTT.

The chain carries TRBV6-5 and TRBJ2-1; 9 positions agree with TRBD2. Germline CDR1 and CDR2: MNHEY and SVGAGI. The CDR3 sequence is 15 residues long. V lost 5 bases, J lost 4 bases, and 6 bases stayed unmatched. CDR3 sequence: CASSIAGVLYNEQFF. The DNA for the CDR3 is TGTGCCAGCAGTATAGCGGGGGTGCTATACAATGAGCAGTTCTTC.

The V call is TRBV7-2, the J call TRBJ2-5; 10 nucleotides align to TRBD1. From germline, CDR1 is SGHTA and CDR2 FQGNSA. The CDR3 length is 16 residues. V dropped 6 bases and J dropped 6; count of bases not matched to a gene: 13. This CDR3 reads CASRRGGGTGVKTQYF. The CDR3, as DNA: TGTGCCAGCAGGAGAGGAGGAGGGACAGGGGTAAAGACCCAGTACTTC.

This chain links TRBV2 with TRBJ2-3; D may be TRBD2 (5 bases). Per germline, CDR1 SNHLY and CDR2 FYNNEI. The V and J ends lost 7 bases and 2 bases respectively, with 16 bases between them. This CDR3 contains 15 residues. The CDR3 reads CASTSGSGSTDTQYF. In nucleotides, the CDR3 is TGTGCCAGCACCTCCGGCAGCGGATCCACAGATACGCAGTATTTT.

This chain connects TRBV29-1 to TRBJ1-2; D call uncertain. V lost 7 bases, J lost 5 bases, and 14 bases lay in between. This CDR3 spans 12 amino acids. In germline, CDR1 is SQVTM, CDR2 ANQGSEA. This chain's CDR3 is CSATQGPYGYTF. The CDR3 nucleotides are TGCAGCGCTACCCAAGGGCCTTATGGCTACACCTTC.

The chain couples TRBV9 to TRBJ1-3; 11 bases agree with TRBD1. V lost 1 base and J lost 0; bases outside the gene matches: 9. Germline lookup yields CDR1 SGDLS and CDR2 YYNGEE. The CDR3 spans 19 residues. CDR3 coding DNA: TGTGCCAGCAGCGTATACGGGACAGGGGGGGATAGCTCTGGAAACACCATATATTTT. Translated, it gives CASSVYGTGGDSSGNTIYF.

Details on this clone: A junction boundary mismatches the germline segment, possibly from a read error. J is TRBJ1-2 and V is TRBV12-3 or TRBV12-4, with 8 bases that match TRBD1. This CDR3 has 12 residues. CDR3 region: CAGRGRIYGYTF. As DNA, the CDR3 is TGTGCCGGCAGGGGGCGGATCTATGGCTACACCTTC.

V is TRBV3-1 (or the pseudogene TRBV3-2) and J is TRBJ1-3; D not resolved. V dropped 1 base and J dropped 1 base, with 11 bases sitting between them. The CDR3 contains 16 residues. From germline, CDR1 is LGHDT and CDR2 YNNKEL (reference sequence). CDR3 in amino acids: CASSQVIGPSGNTIYF. As DNA, the CDR3 is TGTGCCAGCAGCCAAGTAATAGGGCCTTCTGGAAACACCATATATTTT.